This passage covers 13 T cell receptor beta chains from one sample sequenced in a study of T cells in Graves' hyperthyroidism and ophthalmopathy. Amplified TCR beta CDR3 regions came from RNA transcripts. The HTBI primer set drove a first-round RT-PCR of the TCR CDR3. TCRdb reanalysed the multiplex PCR reads using MiXCR and keeps one entry per CDR3 protein. The sample yields 350,000 to 400,000 distinct CDR3 sequences, around 14% seen once. Material for sequencing was blood. The origin of the receptors is a woman younger than 45 with Graves' hyperthyroidism.

This clonotype came up many times. This chain links TRBV28 with TRBJ1-2; D remains unclear. The CDR3 has 14 residues. Germline CDR1 is MDHEN and CDR2 is SYDVKM. Trimming stripped 3 bases from V and 0 bases from J, with 8 bases between. The CDR3 DNA sequence: TGTGCCAGCAGTTTGCCCTCTGCTAACTATGGCTACACCTTC. This codes for CASSLPSANYGYTF.

This clonotype was recorded a few times. V is TRBV6-5 and J is TRBJ2-1, with TRBD2 identical over 7 bases. Trimming removed 0 bases from V and 9 bases from J; junction bases left unmatched: 8. From germline, CDR1 is MNHEY and CDR2 SVGAGI. The CDR3 is made up of 15 amino acids. The CDR3 loop is CASSYSRPTSTEQFF. The CDR3 nucleotides read TGTGCCAGCAGTTACTCGCGGCCGACTAGCACTGAGCAGTTCTTC.

In this sample, this clonotype turned up a few times. The genes are TRBV20-1 and TRBJ2-1; D is unresolved. The CDR3 runs to 11 residues. Trimming removed 3 bases from V and 7 bases from J, with 7 bases in between. Germline V gene lookup returns CDR1 DFQATT and CDR2 SNEGSKA (reference sequence). The CDR3 here is CSASVRNEQFF. The CDR3 DNA is TGCAGTGCTAGTGTTCGAAATGAGCAGTTCTTC.

A single count supports this clonotype. A much larger clone differs from this one at a single base, so this may be a read error. The J gene is TRBJ1-3, the V gene TRBV18; TRBD1 matches at 7 bases. The CDR3 runs 16 residues. Trimming at V came to 5 bases and at J to 3 bases, leaving 10 bases not matched to a gene. The germline V gene encodes CDR1 KGHSH and CDR2 LQKENI. The CDR3 bases are TGTGCCAGCTCAAGCGGACAGGTCCGAGGTGGAAACACCATATATTTT. Encoded protein: CASSSGQVRGGNTIYF.

Of note for this clonotype: A much larger clone differs by one base, so this may be a read error. The V gene is TRBV7-9, the J gene TRBJ2-7; TRBD2 matches at 8 bases. CDR1 SEHNR and CDR2 FQNEAQ come from the germline V gene (reference sequence). The CDR3 totals 15 residues. In nucleotides, the CDR3 is TGTGTCAGCAGCTTCCTACTAGCGGACACCTACGAGCAGTACTTC. It yields the protein CVSSFLLADTYEQYF.

The table lists this clonotype with many counts. The V call is TRBV28, the J call TRBJ2-1; TRBD2 might be the D (6 bases). V dropped 1 base and J dropped 10 bases, with 14 bases sitting between them. Looked up from germline, CDR1 is MDHEN and CDR2 is SYDVKM. The CDR3 covers 14 residues. In DNA, the CDR3 is TGTGCCAGCAGTTTATCGGGACTTCTCGGGGAGCAGTTCTTC. This sequence encodes CASSLSGLLGEQFF.

The chain uses TRBV10-3 and TRBJ2-5, with D possibly called TRBD1 or TRBD2 (7 bases each). The CDR3 is 13 amino acids. V lost 11 bases, J lost 3 bases, and 16 bases lay in between. The germline V gene has CDR1 ENHRY and CDR2 SYGVKD. The CDR3 DNA reads TGTGCCCCCCAGGGGGGGGAAAAAGAGACCCAGTACTTC. Protein: CAPQGGEKETQYF.

In the case of this clonotype: At one end, the junction sequence differs from germline, possibly due to a read error. This rearrangement joins TRBV5-6 to TRBJ2-1; 9 nucleotides align to TRBD2. This CDR3 is built from 19 residues. CDR1 SGHDT and CDR2 YYEEEE come from the germline V gene. The CDR3 here is CASSLDGTSGRSSYSEQFF. The CDR3 coding sequence is TGTGCCAGCAGCTTGGATGGAACTAGCGGGCGGAGCTCCTACAGTGAGCAGTTCTTC. Looking up the rest from reference TRBV5-6 and TRBJ2-1 gives the full variable domain: DAGVTQSPTHLIKTRGQQVTLRCSPKSGHDTVSWYQQALGQGPQFIFQYYEEEERQRGNFPDRFSGHQFPNYSSELNVNALLLGDSALYLCASSLDGTSGRSSYSEQFFGPGTRLTVL.

At least ten counts were recorded for this clonotype. This rearrangement joins TRBV7-9 to TRBJ2-1; 9 bases agree with TRBD2. Germline V CDR1 and CDR2: SEHNR, FQNEAQ (reference sequence). V lost 2 bases, J lost 8 bases, and 13 bases stayed unmatched. The CDR3 extends over 17 amino acids. The CDR3 DNA follows: TGTGCCAGCAGCTTATTGCTAGCGGGGCCAGTGTGGGATGAGCAGTTCTTC. Translation: CASSLLLAGPVWDEQFF.

This clonotype appeared a few times. This rearrangement joins TRBV6-1 to TRBJ1-5; 7 bases match TRBD1. CDR1 and CDR2 (germline): MNHNS, SASEGT. Germline trimming cut 6 bases from V and 2 bases from J; bases unmatched to any gene: 4. The CDR3 length is 14 residues. CDR3 sequence: CASRQGMGNQPQHF. The CDR3 nucleotides are TGTGCCAGCAGACAGGGGATGGGCAATCAGCCCCAGCATTTT.

The chain combines TRBV5-1 with TRBJ2-1; maybe TRBD2 (6 bases). This CDR3 region has 14 residues. Deletions cut 3 bases from V and 3 bases from J, with 10 bases between. The germline V gene has CDR1 SGHRS and CDR2 YFSETQ. The CDR3 region has the DNA TGCGCCAGCAGCTGGGGGGAGCTCTACAATGAGCAGTTCTTC. This translates into CASSWGELYNEQFF. Based on the CDR3 plus reference TRBV5-1 and TRBJ2-1, the full variable domain is KAGVTQTPRYLIKTRGQQVTLSCSPISGHRSVSWYQQTPGQGLQFLFEYFSETQRNKGNFPGRFSGRQFSNSRSEMNVSTLELGDSALYLCASSWGELYNEQFFGPGTRLTVL.

The sample holds many counts of this clonotype. V gene TRBV27 combines with J gene TRBJ1-2; a possible D gene is TRBD1 (5 bases). The CDR3 runs to 13 residues. Trimming cost V 3 bases and J 4 bases, with 9 bases left between them. Germline CDR1 and CDR2: MNHEY and SMNVEV (reference sequence). In DNA form, the CDR3 reads TGTGCCAGCAGTTTGGGGGTGTCCTATGGCTACACCTTC. It codes for CASSLGVSYGYTF.

J is TRBJ1-5 and V is TRBV6-5, with D perhaps TRBD1 (6 bases). Trimming left V 2 bases short and J 6 bases short, with 11 bases between. The CDR3 loop spans 14 amino acids. Germline lookup yields CDR1 MNHEY and CDR2 SVGAGI. CDR3 residues: CASSYLQGSQPQHF. The CDR3 nucleotides read TGTGCCAGCAGTTACCTGCAGGGGAGTCAGCCCCAGCATTTT.